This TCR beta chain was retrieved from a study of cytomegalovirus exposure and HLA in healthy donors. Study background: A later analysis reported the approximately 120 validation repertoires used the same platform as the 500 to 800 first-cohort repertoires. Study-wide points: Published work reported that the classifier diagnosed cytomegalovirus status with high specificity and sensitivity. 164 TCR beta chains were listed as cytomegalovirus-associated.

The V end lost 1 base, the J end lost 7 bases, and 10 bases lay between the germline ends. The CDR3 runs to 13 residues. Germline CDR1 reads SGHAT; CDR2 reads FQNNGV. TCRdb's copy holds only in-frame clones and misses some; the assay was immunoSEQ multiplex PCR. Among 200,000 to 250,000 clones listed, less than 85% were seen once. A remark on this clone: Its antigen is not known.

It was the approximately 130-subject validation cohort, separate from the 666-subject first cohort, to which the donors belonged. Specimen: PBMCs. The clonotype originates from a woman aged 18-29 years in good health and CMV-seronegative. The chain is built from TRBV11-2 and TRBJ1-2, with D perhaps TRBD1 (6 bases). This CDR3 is CASSLAQGAGYTF. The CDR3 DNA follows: TGTGCCAGCAGCTTAGCACAGGGAGCTGGCTACACCTTC. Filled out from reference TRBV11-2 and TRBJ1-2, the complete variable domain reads EAGVAQSPRYKIIEKRQSVAFWCNPISGHATLYWYQQILGQGPKLLIQFQNNGVVDDSQLPKDRFSAERLKGVDSTLKIQPAKLEDSAVYLCASSLAQGAGYTFGSGTRLTVV.